These 20 T cell receptor beta chains came from one sample sequenced in a study of regulatory T cells in long-lasting Graves disease. Through Arm-PCR of CDR3 regions and iRepertoire HTBI primers, TCR beta libraries were built. MiXCR was run by TCRdb on the multiplex PCR reads, yielding one entry per CDR3 protein. The data contain around 400,000 distinct CDR3 sequences, around 20% of them seen just once; the ten biggest clones take up roughly an eighth. Noted time point: persistent/refractory GD, antithyroid drugs over 5 years with positive TRAb. Extracted RNA from PBMCs served as the source of the TCR library. Material: peripheral blood mononuclear cells (PBMCs), obtained when the disease was refractory, from a patient treated with antithyroid drugs. These receptors were obtained from a female donor with Graves disease.

This clonotype has at least ten counts. The rearrangement links TRBV29-1 to TRBJ1-1; perhaps TRBD1 as D (5 bases). CDR3 length: 13 amino acids. Germline V gives CDR1 SQVTM, CDR2 ANQGSEA. The V end lost 3 bases, the J end lost 0 bases, and 8 bases lay between the germline ends. Written as DNA, the CDR3 is TGCAGCGTTGATCAGGGTTTGAACACTGAAGCTTTCTTT. Translated: CSVDQGLNTEAFF.

The chain links TRBV28 to TRBJ1-5; 9 positions agree with TRBD1. This CDR3 spans 17 amino acids. CDR1 is MDHEN, CDR2 SYDVKM, per germline. With V trimmed by 5 bases and J by 2 bases, 10 bases remained unmatched. CDR3 protein: CASSMSGTGWGNQPQHF. The CDR3 DNA is TGTGCCAGCAGTATGTCCGGGACAGGGTGGGGCAATCAGCCCCAGCATTTT.

The rearrangement links TRBV3-1 to TRBJ1-6, with D possibly matching TRBD1 (5 bases). Between the trimmed V and J ends, which lost 0 bases and 7 bases, there was a span of 13 bases. Looked up from germline, CDR1 is LGHDT and CDR2 is YNNKEL (reference sequence). This CDR3 is built from 16 residues. CDR3 sequence: CASSQDLNRPNSPLHF. Written as DNA, the CDR3 is TGTGCCAGCAGCCAAGATCTAAACAGGCCGAATTCACCCCTCCACTTT.

The CDR3 DNA is TGTGCCAGCAGTTTACCGGGAGGGCCGGCAGATACGCAGTATTTT. The encoded protein is CASSLPGGPADTQYF. The chain recombines TRBV28 with TRBJ2-3, with TRBD2 matching 8 bases. This CDR3 is built from 15 residues. Unmatched junction bases numbered 5, after V lost 2 bases and J lost 4 bases. Germline V gene sequence: CDR1 MDHEN, CDR2 SYDVKM.

The chain joins TRBV6-2 or TRBV6-3 to TRBJ2-7; D is unresolved. The germline gives CDR1 MNHEY, CDR2 SVGEGT. The CDR3 contains 12 residues. V shed 7 bases and J shed 6 bases, with 13 bases lying between them. CDR3 sequence: CASMALACEQYF. DNA of the CDR3: TGTGCCAGCATGGCCCTGGCCTGCGAGCAGTACTTC.

This clonotype has a handful of counts. This chain links TRBV15 with TRBJ2-2; D possibly matches TRBD1 or TRBD2 (6 bases each). The length of the CDR3 is 14 residues. V lost 2 bases and J 6 bases, leaving 10 bases between the germline ends. CDR1 and CDR2 (germline): LNHNV, YYDKDF (reference sequence). This CDR3 is CATSRHREAGELFF. DNA of the CDR3: TGTGCCACCAGCAGACACAGGGAGGCCGGGGAGCTGTTTTTT.

Points on this clonotype: A much bigger clone sits one base away, suggesting this may be a read error. CDR3 nucleotide sequence: TGCGCCGGCAGCGCTAGCGGGAGCTCCTACGAGCAGTACTTC. It encodes CAGSASGSSYEQYF. The chain is built from TRBV5-1 and TRBJ2-7, with TRBD2 identical over 10 bases. The V gene's germline CDR1 is SGHRS and CDR2 YFSETQ. The CDR3 has 14 amino acids.

V gene TRBV30 combines with J gene TRBJ1-1, with 7 positions matching TRBD1. Germline CDR1 GTSNPN, CDR2 SVGIG (reference sequence). The CDR3 is 15 amino acids. Trimming at V came to 3 bases and at J to 3 bases, leaving 10 bases not matched to a gene. The CDR3 DNA reads as TGTGCCTGGAGGGGACAGCTAGACTTGGACACTGAAGCTTTCTTT. This codes for CAWRGQLDLDTEAFF.

Of note for this clonotype: Mismatch with germline at one junction end may stem from a read error. CDR3 DNA: TGTGCCAGCGGGTCTGATCGGGACAAAGGTCTCTTC. It yields the protein CASGSDRDKGLF. The rearrangement links TRBV28 to TRBJ2-1; the D gene is possibly TRBD1 (6 bases). This CDR3 is 12 amino acids long. The germline V gene encodes CDR1 MDHEN and CDR2 SYDVKM.

This clonotype showed up many times. The rearrangement links TRBV9 to TRBJ2-1, with D unclear. Deletions cut 0 bases from V and 0 bases from J, with 7 bases between. Germline V gene sequence: CDR1 SGDLS, CDR2 YYNGEE. The CDR3 consists of 15 residues. The CDR3 loop reads CASSVGQSSYNEQFF. CDR3 sequence (DNA): TGTGCCAGCAGCGTAGGCCAGAGCTCCTACAATGAGCAGTTCTTC. The complete variable domain, with remaining parts taken from reference TRBV9 and TRBJ2-1, reads DSGVTQTPKHLITATGQRVTLRCSPRSGDLSVYWYQQSLDQGLQFLIQYYNGEERAKGNILERFSAQQFPDLHSELNLSSLELGDSALYFCASSVGQSSYNEQFFGPGTRLTVL.

This rearrangement joins TRBV7-9 to TRBJ2-5, with TRBD2 as a possible D gene (5 bases). The tail of the sequence fits TRBJ2-1 better, so the J call may be wrong. This CDR3 is 14 amino acids long. Germline V gives CDR1 SEHNR, CDR2 FQNEAQ (reference sequence). The chain's CDR3 is CASSLDGTYNEQFF. The CDR3 region has the DNA TGTGCCAGCAGCTTGGACGGGACCTACAATGAGCAGTTCTTC.

This clonotype has a handful of counts. This chain connects TRBV20-1 to TRBJ2-5; the D is unclear. Germline values: CDR1 DFQATT, CDR2 SNEGSKA (reference sequence). Trimming cost V 0 bases and J 3 bases, with 8 bases left between them. CDR3 length: 13 amino acids. The CDR3 protein is CSARDEGKETQYF. The CDR3 DNA reads TGCAGTGCTAGAGATGAAGGAAAAGAGACCCAGTACTTC.

This chain links TRBV30 with TRBJ2-5, with D perhaps matching TRBD1 or TRBD2 (6 bases each). Germline V lookup: CDR1 GTSNPN, CDR2 SVGIG (reference sequence). The CDR3 is 13 amino acids. V lost 0 bases, J lost 5 bases, and 10 bases lay in between. The CDR3 DNA is TGTGCCTGGAGTGTAGTAGGGGGGGAGACCCAGTACTTC. This encodes CAWSVVGGETQYF.

This clonotype came up many times. The rearrangement links TRBV6-1 to TRBJ2-7; D is ambiguous. The CDR3 has 12 residues. Trimming removed 1 base from V and 4 bases from J, with 5 bases in between. Looked up from germline, CDR1 is MNHNS and CDR2 is SASEGT. As DNA, the CDR3 is TGTGCCAGCAGTGAAGATGGGTACGAGCAGTACTTC. As protein: CASSEDGYEQYF.

The rearrangement uses TRBV15 and TRBJ2-5; 9 positions match TRBD2. V shed 0 bases, J shed 5 bases, and the junction held 10 bases outside the gene matches. The CDR3 length is 17 residues. The germline CDR1 and CDR2 sequences are LNHNV and YYDKDF (reference sequence). This CDR3 reads CATSREEASGDYETQYF. CDR3 sequence (DNA): TGTGCCACCAGCAGAGAAGAGGCTAGCGGGGATTATGAGACCCAGTACTTC.

The DNA for the CDR3 is TGTGCCAGCAGCGTTCCGGGCGACACCGGGGAGCTGTTTTTT. It translates to CASSVPGDTGELFF. The chain is built from TRBV9 and TRBJ2-2; no clear D gene. The CDR3 totals 14 residues. V gave up 2 bases and J gave up 3 bases, with 8 bases separating them. Germline loops: CDR1 SGDLS, CDR2 YYNGEE.

In this sample, this clonotype turned up a few times. The chain uses TRBV2 and TRBJ2-1, with D uncertain. The CDR3 runs 13 residues. In germline, CDR1 is SNHLY, CDR2 FYNNEI. Trimming left V 1 base short and J 5 bases short, with 6 bases between. The CDR3 here is CASSEGSHNEQFF. The CDR3 nucleotides read TGTGCCAGCAGTGAAGGCAGCCACAATGAGCAGTTCTTC.

This clonotype has at least ten counts. V and J are TRBV30 and TRBJ2-7; D may be TRBD1 (5 bases). Trimming shortened V by 6 bases and J by 2 bases, and 11 bases separated the two germline ends. The CDR3 sequence is 12 residues long. The V gene's germline CDR1 is GTSNPN and CDR2 SVGIG (reference sequence). CDR3 loop: CACHIGAYEQYF. CDR3 sequence (DNA): TGTGCCTGCCACATAGGGGCCTACGAGCAGTACTTC.

In the case of this clonotype: The CDR3 carries no conserved terminal phenylalanine or tryptophan, so it likely arises from a read error. The genes are TRBV9 and TRBJ1-1, with D possibly being TRBD1 (6 bases). The CDR3 is made up of 15 amino acids. Trimming pared 4 bases from V and 1 base from J, leaving 14 bases between. Germline V lookup: CDR1 SGDLS, CDR2 YYNGEE. The CDR3: CASSPTGTTNTEAFL. The CDR3 DNA sequence: TGTGCCAGCAGCCCAACCGGGACAACGAACACTGAAGCTTTCCTT.

The table lists this clonotype with many counts. CDR3 sequence reads: CASSARTVNTEAFF. The CDR3 nucleotides read TGTGCCAGCAGTGCCCGGACGGTGAACACTGAAGCTTTCTTT. V is TRBV2 and J is TRBJ1-1; D is undetermined. Germline CDR1 reads SNHLY; CDR2 reads FYNNEI. V dropped 4 bases and J dropped 0 bases, with 9 bases sitting between them. This CDR3 contains 14 residues.